This is a list of T cell receptor beta chains from one sample in a study of T cell clusters in autoimmune cytopenias. Following a re-call of the multiplex PCR reads, TCRdb has one entry per CDR3 protein and lacks DNA. The sample is made up of about 200 distinct CDR3 sequences, and the top ten hold 40% of it. These data also formed part of another study, on T cell repertoires in aging, cancer and after chemotherapy.

Sample: peripheral blood. Source of these receptors: a human donor with chronic lymphocytic leukemia. CDR3s include the opening cysteine and the closing phenylalanine or tryptophan. Fields, in order: V gene, J gene, clone size, CDR3 protein. Size values are once, few and many counts, or a class for expanded clones, and some rows have none.

v_gene: TRBV5-6; j_gene: TRBJ2-7; abundance: -; CDR3aa: CASSLRGQAPYEQYF
v_gene: TRBV19; j_gene: TRBJ2-7; abundance: -; CDR3aa: CASSMSRSSGANEQYF
v_gene: TRBV6-1; j_gene: TRBJ1-6; abundance: large; CDR3aa: CASSENPGQYGVPLHF
v_gene: TRBV5-1; j_gene: TRBJ1-4; abundance: large; CDR3aa: CASSPDSNEKLFF
v_gene: TRBV19; j_gene: TRBJ2-1; abundance: -; CDR3aa: CASSISASGTYNEQFF
v_gene: TRBV12-3/TRBV12-4; j_gene: TRBJ1-1; abundance: medium-sized; CDR3aa: CASRGTFLENTEAFF
v_gene: TRBV19; j_gene: TRBJ2-1; abundance: hyperexpanded; CDR3aa: CASSFGTYEQFF
v_gene: TRBV7-6; j_gene: TRBJ2-2; abundance: hyperexpanded; CDR3aa: CASSPTPGASGSAGELFF
v_gene: TRBV14; j_gene: TRBJ2-3; abundance: large; CDR3aa: CASSPLLSTDTQYF
v_gene: TRBV7-7; j_gene: TRBJ2-1; abundance: medium-sized; CDR3aa: CASSFGGGHNEQFF
v_gene: TRBV28; j_gene: TRBJ1-1; abundance: -; CDR3aa: CASTLNTEAFF
v_gene: TRBV30; j_gene: TRBJ1-6; abundance: hyperexpanded; CDR3aa: CAWSVLPKGYLIYSPLHF
v_gene: TRBV5-8; j_gene: TRBJ2-2; abundance: medium-sized; CDR3aa: CASNQGLYRVPGELFF
v_gene: TRBV5-4; j_gene: TRBJ2-4; abundance: -; CDR3aa: CASSLGLAGGGNIQYF
v_gene: TRBV12-3/TRBV12-4; j_gene: TRBJ2-1; abundance: large; CDR3aa: CASRVGVGEQFF
v_gene: TRBV2; j_gene: TRBJ2-7; abundance: medium-sized; CDR3aa: CASTEGIVYEQYF
v_gene: TRBV5-1; j_gene: TRBJ2-7; abundance: medium-sized; CDR3aa: CASSFLSGQGSYEQYF
v_gene: TRBV7-9; j_gene: TRBJ1-3; abundance: -; CDR3aa: CASSGTGTGAGNTIYF
v_gene: TRBV20-1; j_gene: TRBJ2-1; abundance: medium-sized; CDR3aa: CSASSLAGDYNEQFF
v_gene: TRBV18; j_gene: TRBJ1-1; abundance: large; CDR3aa: CASSRPGQGGGLATEAFF